The next 10 T cell receptor beta chains were all read from a single sample in a study of somatic mutations in cytotoxic T cells in rheumatoid arthritis. Some clones are missing from TCRdb's copy, which holds only in-frame ones; the method was immunoSEQ multiplex PCR. The profile shows about 20,000 clones, roughly 84% of them singletons. The sequenced sample consisted of CD8+ T cells sorted from blood. The receptors stem from a woman in her fifties or sixties in good health.

V gene TRBV2 combines with J gene TRBJ1-1; perhaps TRBD1 as D (5 bases). Per germline, CDR1 SNHLY and CDR2 FYNNEI. CDR3 length equals 15 residues. Trimming left V 5 bases short and J 1 base short, with 14 bases between. The CDR3 bases are TGTGCCAGCAGTCCTCCCGGTGGGACGAACACTGAAGCTTTCTTT. This translates into CASSPPGGTNTEAFF. The variable domain in full, completed from reference TRBV2 and TRBJ1-1, reads EPEVTQTPSHQVTQMGQEVILRCVPISNHLYFYWYRQILGQKVEFLVSFYNNEISEKSEIFDDQFSVERPDGSNFTLKIRSTKLEDSAMYFCASSPPGGTNTEAFFGQGTRLTVV.

This sequence joins TRBV6-5 and TRBJ2-5, with TRBD2 matching over 10 bases. CDR3 length equals 16 residues. V lost 2 bases and J lost 5; bases outside the gene matches: 8. Germline V CDR1 and CDR2: MNHEY, SVGAGI. CDR3 residues: CASSYGLAGAGETQYF. The CDR3 DNA follows: TGTGCCAGCAGTTACGGTCTAGCGGGGGCGGGGGAGACCCAGTACTTC.

This chain connects TRBV6-1 to TRBJ1-3, with D perhaps matching TRBD1 (5 bases). With 1 base removed from V and 4 bases from J, the gap between germline ends came to 11 bases. The CDR3 has 15 amino acids. The V gene's germline CDR1 is MNHNS and CDR2 SASEGT. This chain's CDR3 is CASSEDPAGGNTIYF. The CDR3 nucleotides read TGTGCCAGCAGTGAAGATCCCGCAGGGGGAAACACCATATATTTT.

This clone was counted once. The gene calls are TRBV11-2 and TRBJ2-5, with unresolved D. CDR1 and CDR2 from the germline V gene are SGHAT and FQNNGV. The CDR3 totals 11 residues. V was trimmed by 3 bases and J by 3 bases, leaving 2 bases between them. This chain's CDR3 is CASSLKETQYF. CDR3 coding DNA: TGTGCCAGCAGCTTGAAAGAGACCCAGTACTTC. The whole variable domain, filled in from reference TRBV11-2 and TRBJ2-5, reads EAGVAQSPRYKIIEKRQSVAFWCNPISGHATLYWYQQILGQGPKLLIQFQNNGVVDDSQLPKDRFSAERLKGVDSTLKIQPAKLEDSAVYLCASSLKETQYFGPGTRLLVL.

The chain uses TRBV6-6 and TRBJ1-2, with D possibly being TRBD1 (6 bases). Germline CDR1 is MNHNY and CDR2 is SVGAGI (reference sequence). This CDR3 has 14 amino acids. V lost 4 bases, J lost 8 bases, and 17 bases lay in between. The CDR3 region has the DNA TGTGCCAGCAGTTCAGGGGATAGCTGGAGCGGCTACACCTTC. Translation gives CASSSGDSWSGYTF.

V and J are TRBV4-1 and TRBJ2-2, with D possibly being TRBD1 or TRBD2 (6 bases each). V was clipped by 3 bases and J by 1 base, with 9 bases between them. CDR3 size: 15 residues. Germline CDR1 MGHRA, CDR2 YSYEKL. The DNA for the CDR3 is TGCGCCAGCAGCCAGGGGGGCAGGAACACCGGGGAGCTGTTTTTT. It is translated as CASSQGGRNTGELFF.

The rearrangement links TRBV4-3 to TRBJ2-1; TRBD2 aligns across 9 bases. This CDR3 comprises 13 residues. CDR1 is LGHNA, CDR2 YSLEER, per germline. Trimming at V came to 1 base and at J to 14 bases, leaving 6 bases not matched to a gene. The CDR3 DNA reads as TGCGCCAGCAGCCAAGGACTAGCGGTGATGAAGTTCTTC. Its translation: CASSQGLAVMKFF.

The chain has TRBV13 and TRBJ1-3; 7 nucleotides line up with TRBD1. V shed 4 bases and J 0 bases; nucleotides not matched to a gene: 9. Per the germline V gene, CDR1 is PRHDT and CDR2 is FYEKMQ (reference sequence). The CDR3 length is 17 residues. CDR3 in DNA: TGTGCCAGCAGCTCTTTACAGGGGTACTACTCTGGAAACACCATATATTTT. Translated, it gives CASSSLQGYYSGNTIYF.

This clone was observed a handful of times. The chain uses TRBV6-1 and TRBJ1-1; TRBD1 matches 9 bases. This CDR3 contains 14 residues. CDR1 and CDR2 from the germline V gene are MNHNS and SASEGT. The trim removed 5 bases at V and 1 base at J, leaving 2 bases unmatched. The CDR3: CASSRTGENTEAFF. CDR3 nucleotides: TGTGCCAGCAGTAGGACAGGGGAGAACACTGAAGCTTTCTTT.

The chain recombines TRBV9 with TRBJ1-2; D might be TRBD1 (6 bases). Germline lookup yields CDR1 SGDLS and CDR2 YYNGEE. This CDR3 spans 14 amino acids. The ends were cut back, 0 bases at V and 6 bases at J, with 12 bases in the middle. The CDR3 DNA is TGTGCCAGCAGCGTAGTATCAGGGGCAGATGGCTACACCTTC. It yields the protein CASSVVSGADGYTF.